This T cell receptor beta chain was sequenced in a study of beta chain features in type 1 diabetes. Researchers reported sorting CD4+ naive, central memory, regulatory and stem cell-like memory cells via CD45RO/CCR7/CD25/CD127/CD95/CD27. This clone has more than one count but fewer than ten. Other DNA sequences of this sample code for an identical CDR3. Of the isolated RNA, all was reverse transcribed, and so the sequenced material was expressed TCRB transcripts. Assay used: immunoSEQ multiplex PCR; TCRdb lists only in-frame clones, some missing. The table records about 620,000 clones, roughly a sixth of them present only once. The germline V gene has CDR1 SGDLS and CDR2 YYNGEE. Trimming took off 0 bases at V and 2 bases at J, with 8 bases between the two ends. CDR3 size: 14 residues.

The TCR sequence derives from a man aged 18 to 29 in good health. The chain combines TRBV9 with TRBJ2-5, with D maybe TRBD1 (5 bases). Sequenced material: naive CD4+ T cells from blood. CDR3 loop: CASSVGQGQETQYF. The CDR3 DNA reads TGTGCCAGCAGCGTAGGCCAGGGTCAAGAGACCCAGTACTTC.